A single sample gave rise to the 23 T cell receptor beta chains below, sequenced in a study of blood T cell repertoires in COVID-19. The table came from immunoSEQ multiplex PCR; TCRdb's copy has only in-frame clones and leaves some out. This table has tens of thousands of clones, roughly 80% appearing once. Sequencing input: PBMCs or T cells enriched from blood (not recorded which). The receptor set was obtained from a woman aged 40-49 years with acute COVID-19.

This clone was found many times. The chain uses TRBV5-1 and TRBJ1-2, with D possibly TRBD1 on 6 matching bases. The length of the CDR3 is 12 residues. The V and J ends lost 7 bases and 2 bases respectively, with 9 bases between them. Germline CDR1 is SGHRS and CDR2 is YFSETQ. CDR3 loop: CASQDSNYGYTF. CDR3 in DNA: TGCGCCAGCCAGGACAGCAACTATGGCTACACCTTC.

This clone was counted a few times. The V and J genes are TRBV5-1 and TRBJ1-1; a weak D match, TRBD1 (5 bases). The V gene lost 0 bases and the J gene lost 1 base, with 10 bases spanning the gap. The CDR3 has 15 residues. CDR1 is SGHRS, CDR2 YFSETQ, per germline. CDR3 nucleotides: TGCGCCAGCAGCTTGGTGGCAGGGTGGAACACTGAAGCTTTCTTT. Its translation: CASSLVAGWNTEAFF.

The chain joins TRBV20-1 to TRBJ1-2, with no clear D. Per germline, CDR1 DFQATT and CDR2 SNEGSKA (reference sequence). V lost 3 bases and J lost 0, with 5 bases in between. The CDR3 length is 12 residues. The CDR3: CSASSANYGYTF. The CDR3, as DNA: TGCAGTGCTAGTAGCGCTAACTATGGCTACACCTTC.

The chain links TRBV6-4 to TRBJ1-2; a possible D gene is TRBD1 (5 bases). The CDR3 spans 13 residues. Per germline, CDR1 MRHNA and CDR2 SNTAGT. V lost 8 bases and J lost 4, with 14 bases in between. For the CDR3, the DNA is TGTGCCAGCTCGCCAGGAGGGACCTATGGCTACACCTTC. It codes for CASSPGGTYGYTF.

This chain uses TRBV29-1 with TRBJ1-1; 9 bases are shared with TRBD1. CDR1 is SQVTM, CDR2 ANQGSEA, per germline. The length of the CDR3 is 16 residues. Trimming removed 0 bases from V and 6 bases from J; junction bases left unmatched: 11. Written as DNA, the CDR3 is TGCAGCGTTGAAGATGGTTCAGGACAGGGGTTTGCTGAAGCTTTCTTT. Amino acids: CSVEDGSGQGFAEAFF.

This clone appeared a single time. The CDR3 region has the DNA TGTGCCAGCAGCTCGGGACAGGGTTTAGGGGAGACCCAGTACTTC. This sequence encodes CASSSGQGLGETQYF. The genes are TRBV7-2 and TRBJ2-5, with 9 bases lining up with TRBD1. V trimming: 4 bases; J trimming: 5 bases; junction bases outside the gene matches: 8. CDR1 SGHTA and CDR2 FQGNSA come from the germline V gene. The CDR3 consists of 15 residues.

J is TRBJ2-1 and V is TRBV29-1; D may be TRBD2 (6 bases). Germline lookup yields CDR1 SQVTM and CDR2 ANQGSEA. V shed 4 bases and J shed 3 bases, with 19 bases lying between them. The length of the CDR3 is 16 residues. The CDR3 DNA is TGCAGCGTTGCAGTAACCGGGGGACTCGTCTACAATGAGCAGTTCTTC. This codes for CSVAVTGGLVYNEQFF.

This chain links TRBV5-6 with TRBJ1-5; tentative D call: TRBD1 (6 bases). The germline V gene has CDR1 SGHDT and CDR2 YYEEEE. V lost 4 bases and J lost 6, with 14 bases in between. The CDR3 extends over 14 amino acids. CDR3 protein: CASSLNRVGQPQHF. The CDR3 DNA sequence: TGTGCCAGCAGCCTAAACAGGGTCGGTCAGCCCCAGCATTTT.

The chain recombines TRBV7-6 with TRBJ2-5, with TRBD1 as a possible D gene (6 bases). The CDR3 totals 15 residues. Germline V gene sequence: CDR1 SGHVS, CDR2 FNYEAQ. The ends were cut back, 5 bases at V and 4 bases at J, with 17 bases in the middle. CDR3 nucleotide sequence: TGTGCCAGCAGCACCGTAGGGGTGGGGGCAGAGACCCAGTACTTC. Encoded protein: CASSTVGVGAETQYF.

This chain joins TRBV5-8 and TRBJ2-2, with 11 bases lining up with TRBD1. This CDR3 comprises 14 residues. CDR1 and CDR2 from the germline V gene are SGHTS and YDEGEE. The junction had 3 bases not matched to a gene; V was cut back by 4 bases and J by 7 bases. The CDR3: CASSGQGAVGELFF. Written as DNA, the CDR3 is TGTGCCAGCAGCGGACAGGGGGCTGTCGGGGAGCTGTTTTTT.

The chain couples TRBV27 to TRBJ2-2; TRBD2 aligns across 14 bases. Trimming removed 5 bases from V and 6 bases from J; junction bases left unmatched: 11. The CDR3 is made up of 18 amino acids. Germline CDR1 is MNHEY and CDR2 is SMNVEV (reference sequence). This CDR3 reads CASSASTSGRGRAGELFF. CDR3 sequence (DNA): TGTGCCAGCAGTGCATCGACTAGCGGGAGGGGGCGCGCCGGGGAGCTGTTTTTT.

This chain joins TRBV19 and TRBJ1-5; D not resolved. The CDR3 has 15 amino acids. V shed 7 bases and J shed 1 base, with 14 bases lying between them. Germline CDR1 and CDR2: LNHDA and SQIVND (reference sequence). The CDR3 region has the DNA TGTGCCAGTACCACGGATGAGGTGAGCAATCAGCCCCAGCATTTT. It translates to CASTTDEVSNQPQHF.

J is TRBJ1-1 and V is TRBV4-1; no clear D gene. Per germline, CDR1 MGHRA and CDR2 YSYEKL. This CDR3 has 14 residues. V was trimmed by 0 bases and J by 4 bases, leaving 9 bases between them. DNA for the CDR3: TGCGCCAGCAGCCAAGAGAACCCGGTCACTGAAGCTTTCTTT. It specifies CASSQENPVTEAFF.

This clone appeared a single time. The V gene is TRBV5-1, the J gene TRBJ1-6; 10 bases map to TRBD1. In germline, CDR1 is SGHRS, CDR2 YFSETQ. The CDR3 runs 16 residues. V lost 0 bases and J lost 8; bases outside the gene matches: 5. The CDR3: CASSLDRDRGYSPLHF. The DNA of the CDR3 is TGCGCCAGCAGCTTGGATCGGGACAGGGGATATTCACCCCTCCACTTT.

CDR3 nucleotide sequence: TGTGCCAGCAGTGAAGGGGCGCCCGTGGGGAGCGTCTATGGCTACACCTTC. Its protein product is CASSEGAPVGSVYGYTF. The V call is TRBV6-1, the J call TRBJ1-2; D unclear. From germline, CDR1 is MNHNS and CDR2 SASEGT. V shed 1 base and J shed 4 bases, with 19 bases lying between them. The CDR3 covers 17 residues.

The chain joins TRBV6-5 to TRBJ1-2, with D possibly TRBD1 on 5 matching bases. V was trimmed by 0 bases and J by 7 bases, leaving 12 bases between them. Germline CDR1 MNHEY, CDR2 SVGAGI. The CDR3 length is 14 residues. CDR3 sequence reads: CASSYSQGSGGYTF. CDR3 DNA sequence: TGTGCCAGCAGTTACTCTCAGGGTTCGGGTGGCTACACCTTC.

The chain carries TRBV19 and TRBJ2-1; TRBD1 aligns across 11 bases. V was clipped by 2 bases and J by 7 bases; unmatched bases: 7. Germline values: CDR1 LNHDA, CDR2 SQIVND (reference sequence). The CDR3 is 16 residues long. The CDR3 region is CASSITGTGGGNEQFF. As DNA, the CDR3 is TGTGCCAGTAGTATAACAGGGACAGGGGGAGGGAATGAGCAGTTCTTC.

This sequence joins TRBV19 and TRBJ2-7; 11 nucleotides agree with TRBD1. Trimming removed 5 bases from V and 5 bases from J; junction bases left unmatched: 14. CDR3 size: 17 residues. CDR1 and CDR2 from the germline V gene are LNHDA and SQIVND (reference sequence). The chain's CDR3 is CASSLYPPGTGGDEQYF. In DNA, the CDR3 is TGTGCCAGTAGTTTGTACCCCCCCGGGACAGGGGGAGACGAGCAGTACTTC.

This clone came up once. CDR3 DNA sequence: TGTGCCAGCAGCTTGGCCAGGGTAGAGGGCTACACCTTC. Protein sequence: CASSLARVEGYTF. The chain recombines TRBV5-4 with TRBJ1-2, with D possibly TRBD1 on 5 matching bases. In germline, CDR1 is SGHNT, CDR2 YYREEE (reference sequence). This CDR3 spans 13 amino acids. V shed 0 bases and J shed 8 bases, with 11 bases lying between them.

This clone was picked up one time. The chain links TRBV5-5 to TRBJ2-1, with TRBD2 matching 10 bases. CDR1 is SGHKS, CDR2 YYEKEE, per germline (reference sequence). With V trimmed by 1 base and J by 2 bases, 3 bases remained unmatched. This CDR3 contains 16 residues. The CDR3: CASSLFSGGPYNEQFF. DNA of the CDR3: TGTGCCAGCAGCTTGTTTAGCGGGGGGCCCTACAATGAGCAGTTCTTC.

The chain employs TRBV18 and TRBJ1-6; D is perhaps TRBD1 (6 bases). In germline, CDR1 is KGHSH, CDR2 LQKENI. This CDR3 spans 14 amino acids. Between the trimmed V and J ends, which lost 2 bases and 7 bases, there was a span of 9 bases. The chain's CDR3 is CASSPNTGNSPLHF. The CDR3 nucleotides are TGTGCCAGCTCACCAAATACAGGGAATTCACCCCTCCACTTT.

This clone has a single count. The rearrangement uses TRBV14 and TRBJ2-1; D is ambiguous. Trimming shortened V by 1 base and J by 0 bases, and 13 bases separated the two germline ends. This CDR3 has 17 amino acids. Germline V gives CDR1 SGHDN, CDR2 FVKESK. This CDR3 reads CASSQVGRAISYNEQFF. The DNA of the CDR3 is TGTGCCAGCAGCCAAGTAGGTAGAGCGATCTCCTACAATGAGCAGTTCTTC.

This clone was found once. The chain combines TRBV7-8 with TRBJ2-7; TRBD1 matches 7 bases. Germline V gene lookup returns CDR1 SGHVS and CDR2 FQNEAQ. With V trimmed by 0 bases and J by 1 base, 6 bases remained unmatched. CDR3 size: 16 residues. The CDR3 sequence: CASSLAGTVISYEQYF. Here the CDR3 DNA reads TGTGCCAGCAGCTTAGCAGGGACAGTCATTTCCTACGAGCAGTACTTC.